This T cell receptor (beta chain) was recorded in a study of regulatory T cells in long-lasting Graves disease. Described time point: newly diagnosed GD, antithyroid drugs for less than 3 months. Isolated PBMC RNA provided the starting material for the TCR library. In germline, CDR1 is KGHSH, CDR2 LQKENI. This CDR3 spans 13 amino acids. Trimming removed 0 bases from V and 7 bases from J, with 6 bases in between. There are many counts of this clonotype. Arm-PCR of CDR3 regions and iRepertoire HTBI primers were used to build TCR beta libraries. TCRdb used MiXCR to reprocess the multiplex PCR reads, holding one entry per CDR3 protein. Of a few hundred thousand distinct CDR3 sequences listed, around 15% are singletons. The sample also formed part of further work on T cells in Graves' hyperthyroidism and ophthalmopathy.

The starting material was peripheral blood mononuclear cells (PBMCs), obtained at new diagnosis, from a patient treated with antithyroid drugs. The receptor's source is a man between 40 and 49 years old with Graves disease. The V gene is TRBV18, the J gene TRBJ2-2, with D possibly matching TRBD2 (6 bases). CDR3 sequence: CASSPPSGGELFF. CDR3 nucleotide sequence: TGTGCCAGCTCACCACCTAGCGGCGGGGAGCTGTTTTTT.